This TCR beta chain was captured by sequencing in a study of post-analysis software for immune sequencing data. Study summary: The disease courses spanned relapsing-remitting, secondary progressive and progressive-relapsing forms of multiple sclerosis. Findings and limits, study-wide: Multiple sclerosis patients showed significantly lower normalized Chao1 diversity than controls did. Included in a set of about five TRBV segments more frequent in patients than controls were TRBV5-6, TRBV5-1 and TRBV20-1.

The TCR beta cDNA libraries contained unique molecular identifiers. TCRdb processed the PCR reads anew with MiXCR; each CDR3 protein has one entry. The sample contains some 260,000 distinct CDR3 sequences, 35% to 45% of which appear only once. In this sample, this clonotype turned up many times. Its matching antigen is unknown. Germline CDR1 is SQVTM and CDR2 is ANQGSEA. Deletions cut 6 bases from V and 0 bases from J, with 11 bases between. The CDR3 is made up of 13 amino acids. This TCR came from a girl between 10 and 17 years old with multiple sclerosis. The rearrangement uses TRBV29-1 and TRBJ2-5; no clear D gene. The sequencing input was blood. CDR3 DNA: TGCAGCGTCGCCTCCCAGTACCAAGAGACCCAGTACTTC. This gives the protein CSVASQYQETQYF.